These 28 T cell receptor beta chains came from one sample sequenced in a study of cytotoxic CD8 clonotypes in ibrutinib-treated CLL. Sequencing was performed with immunoSEQ multiplex PCR; in TCRdb, only in-frame clones are kept and a portion is missing. The profile shows tens of thousands of clones, 49% of them singletons. The sequencing here drew on PBMCs, taken before ibrutinib treatment. The receptors shown here come from a human donor with chronic lymphocytic leukemia.

This clone occurred a few times. The chain employs TRBV10-3 and TRBJ2-5; 7 nucleotides line up with TRBD1. This CDR3 has 15 residues. Germline trimming cut 6 bases from V and 3 bases from J; bases unmatched to any gene: 10. CDR1 is ENHRY and CDR2 is SYGVKD in the germline V gene. The CDR3 loop reads CAISRAGTAKETQYF. DNA for the CDR3: TGTGCCATCAGCCGAGCCGGGACAGCCAAAGAGACCCAGTACTTC.

This clone has more than one count but fewer than ten. The V call is TRBV30, the J call TRBJ1-4; D unclear. Germline V gives CDR1 GTSNPN, CDR2 SVGIG (reference sequence). V was clipped by 5 bases and J by 8 bases, with 15 bases between them. The CDR3 contains 13 residues. The CDR3 DNA sequence: TGTGCCTGGTCACGGGTCGGACCCGAAAAACTGTTTTTT. Amino acids: CAWSRVGPEKLFF.

J is TRBJ2-7 and V is TRBV27; TRBD1 matches at 7 bases. This CDR3 is 15 amino acids long. CDR1 and CDR2 from the germline V gene are MNHEY and SMNVEV (reference sequence). V shed 2 bases, J shed 6 bases, and the junction held 10 bases outside the gene matches. The CDR3 DNA sequence: TGTGCCAGCAGTTTAAGGGGACAGCTCTCGGGCGAGCAGTACTTC. It encodes CASSLRGQLSGEQYF.

V gene TRBV4-2 combines with J gene TRBJ2-1; 9 nucleotides agree with TRBD1. The germline V gene has CDR1 LGHNA and CDR2 YNFKEQ. Trimming removed 2 bases from V and 7 bases from J; junction bases left unmatched: 9. This CDR3 is built from 16 residues. CDR3 residues: CASSQMGGQGTNEQFF. The CDR3 DNA reads as TGTGCCAGCAGCCAAATGGGCGGACAGGGGACGAATGAGCAGTTCTTC.

As DNA, the CDR3 is TGTGCCAGCAGCCCCGGGGGGGTTAGTAGCAATCAGCCCCAGCATTTT. Protein product: CASSPGGVSSNQPQHF. The chain uses TRBV7-9 and TRBJ1-5; D is possibly TRBD1 (5 bases). Trimming stripped 5 bases from V and 0 bases from J, with 14 bases between. There are 16 residues in the CDR3. Germline V lookup: CDR1 SEHNR, CDR2 FQNEAQ (reference sequence).

This clone was found once. The chain has TRBV19 and TRBJ1-5, with 9 bases matching TRBD1. CDR3 length equals 16 residues. Germline V CDR1 and CDR2: LNHDA, SQIVND (reference sequence). With 4 bases clipped from V and 1 base from J, the junction kept 5 bases outside the gene matches. Here the CDR3 reads CASSTGTGSSNQPQHF. In DNA, the CDR3 is TGTGCCAGTAGTACCGGGACAGGGTCGAGCAATCAGCCCCAGCATTTT. Variable domain in full (rest from reference TRBV19 and TRBJ1-5): DGGITQSPKYLFRKEGQNVTLSCEQNLNHDAMYWYRQDPGQGLRLIYYSQIVNDFQKGDIAEGYSVSREKKESFPLTVTSAQKNPTAFYLCASSTGTGSSNQPQHFGDGTRLSIL.

This clone was observed a handful of times. This chain links TRBV7-6 with TRBJ1-2, with 9 positions matching TRBD1. The CDR3 is 15 amino acids. The germline V gene encodes CDR1 SGHVS and CDR2 FNYEAQ. Trimming cost V 1 base and J 6 bases; bases outside gene matches: 6. The CDR3 DNA sequence: TGTGCCAGCAGCTTAGGGGACAGGGTAGGAGATGGCTACACCTTC. Its translation is CASSLGDRVGDGYTF.

This clone was detected a few times. The chain couples TRBV29-1 to TRBJ2-3; D gene uncertain. CDR1 SQVTM and CDR2 ANQGSEA come from the germline V gene. V lost 4 bases, J lost 2 bases, and 7 bases lay in between. The CDR3 is 12 amino acids. The chain's CDR3 is CSVGLSTDTQYF. CDR3 in DNA: TGCAGCGTTGGACTGTCCACAGATACGCAGTATTTT.

J is TRBJ2-3 and V is TRBV7-9; 11 bases match TRBD2. CDR1 is SEHNR and CDR2 is FQNEAQ in the germline V gene (reference sequence). Trimming took 3 bases from V and 5 from J; bases not matched to a gene: 13. This CDR3 has 18 residues. The CDR3 protein is CASSLGPVLAGGLDTQYF. Written as DNA, the CDR3 is TGTGCCAGCAGCTTGGGCCCGGTCCTAGCGGGGGGATTAGATACGCAGTATTTT.

The V gene is TRBV4-1, the J gene TRBJ1-5, with D possibly matching TRBD1 (5 bases). The length of the CDR3 is 15 residues. Germline CDR1 is MGHRA and CDR2 is YSYEKL. V was clipped by 4 bases and J by 4 bases, with 14 bases between them. This CDR3 is CASSLEGTGNQPQHF. The CDR3 nucleotides are TGCGCCAGCAGCCTAGAGGGGACGGGGAATCAGCCCCAGCATTTT.

V gene TRBV7-3 combines with J gene TRBJ1-1, with 7 bases aligning to TRBD1. Unmatched junction bases numbered 3, after V lost 5 bases and J lost 0 bases. Germline V gives CDR1 SGHTA, CDR2 FQGTGA. The CDR3 has 14 residues. The CDR3 region has the DNA TGTGCCAGCAGCCCGGACAGGTTGAACACTGAAGCTTTCTTT. Translated, it gives CASSPDRLNTEAFF.

The rearrangement joins TRBV27 to TRBJ1-2; D is undetermined. Germline values: CDR1 MNHEY, CDR2 SMNVEV (reference sequence). The CDR3 spans 14 residues. Trimming shortened V by 2 bases and J by 4 bases, and 11 bases separated the two germline ends. DNA of the CDR3: TGTGCCAGCAGTTTAAGAGGGAGGAGCTATGGCTACACCTTC. This translates into CASSLRGRSYGYTF.

The chain uses TRBV7-9 and TRBJ1-4; D perhaps matches TRBD1 (6 bases). V lost 5 bases, J lost 7 bases, and 17 bases lay in between. Germline loops: CDR1 SEHNR, CDR2 FQNEAQ (reference sequence). The CDR3 contains 15 residues. The CDR3 is CASSPLGGGGEKLFF. Here the CDR3 DNA reads TGTGCCAGCAGCCCCTTAGGGGGGGGTGGTGAAAAACTGTTTTTT.

This sequence joins TRBV6-1 and TRBJ1-1; perhaps TRBD1 as D (6 bases). The CDR3 has 15 residues. The germline V gene encodes CDR1 MNHNS and CDR2 SASEGT. V lost 6 bases to trimming and J lost 1 base, with 15 bases between them. DNA of the CDR3: TGTGCCAGCAGCCCCTCGGGCAGGGGGAACACTGAAGCTTTCTTT. It specifies CASSPSGRGNTEAFF.

This clone occurred a few times. V gene TRBV6-4 combines with J gene TRBJ1-2; 12 bases align to TRBD1. The germline V gene has CDR1 MRHNA and CDR2 SNTAGT. This CDR3 has 14 amino acids. V dropped 6 bases and J dropped 8; count of bases not matched to a gene: 7. Here the CDR3 DNA reads TGTGCCAGCAGCCCCCGGGACAGGGGGCTGGGCTACACCTTC. Translation gives CASSPRDRGLGYTF.

The rearrangement links TRBV13 to TRBJ2-3; D gene unclear. Between the trimmed V and J ends, which lost 5 bases and 11 bases, there was a span of 14 bases. The V gene's germline CDR1 is PRHDT and CDR2 FYEKMQ (reference sequence). CDR3 length: 12 residues. This CDR3 is CASSPRLGKQYF. CDR3 nucleotide sequence: TGTGCCAGCAGCCCAAGATTGGGAAAGCAGTATTTT. Looking up the rest from reference TRBV13 and TRBJ2-3 gives the full variable domain: AAGVIQSPRHLIKEKRETATLKCYPIPRHDTVYWYQQGPGQDPQFLISFYEKMQSDKGSIPDRFSAQQFSDYHSELNMSSLELGDSALYFCASSPRLGKQYFGPGTRLTVL.

The chain carries TRBV19 and TRBJ2-3; TRBD2 matches at 9 bases. Germline CDR1 and CDR2: LNHDA and SQIVND (reference sequence). Trimming at V came to 5 bases and at J to 0 bases, leaving 12 bases not matched to a gene. The length of the CDR3 is 18 residues. This CDR3 reads CASSEGAGGLPSTDTQYF. The CDR3 DNA reads TGTGCCAGTAGTGAGGGAGCGGGGGGCTTACCTAGCACAGATACGCAGTATTTT. Variable domain in full (rest from reference TRBV19 and TRBJ2-3): DGGITQSPKYLFRKEGQNVTLSCEQNLNHDAMYWYRQDPGQGLRLIYYSQIVNDFQKGDIAEGYSVSREKKESFPLTVTSAQKNPTAFYLCASSEGAGGLPSTDTQYFGPGTRLTVL.

This rearrangement joins TRBV9 to TRBJ2-7; 9 bases line up with TRBD1. J gave up 0 bases and V 2 bases, and 6 bases lay outside the gene matches. Looked up from germline, CDR1 is SGDLS and CDR2 is YYNGEE. CDR3 size: 16 residues. CDR3 protein: CASSVGTGGFSYEQYF. The CDR3 DNA follows: TGTGCCAGCAGCGTCGGAACAGGGGGCTTCTCCTACGAGCAGTACTTC.

CDR3 loop: CASSYVAGGYNEQFF. The CDR3 DNA follows: TGTGCCAGCAGTTACGTCGCAGGGGGCTACAATGAGCAGTTCTTC. This chain connects TRBV6-6 to TRBJ2-1; 7 nucleotides line up with TRBD1. The CDR3 has 15 amino acids. V was pared by 2 bases and J by 3 bases, with 4 bases of the junction left unmatched. Germline CDR1 MNHNY, CDR2 SVGAGI (reference sequence).

This chain uses TRBV5-1 with TRBJ1-2; D possibly corresponds to TRBD1 (6 bases). Germline-derived CDR1 and CDR2 are SGHRS and YFSETQ. The CDR3 contains 14 residues. The V end was cut by 0 bases, the J end by 8 bases, with 14 bases between. For the CDR3, the DNA is TGCGCCAGCAGCTTGGCCGGGGCAGGGGAAGGCTACACCTTC. This codes for CASSLAGAGEGYTF.

The J gene is TRBJ2-7, the V gene TRBV7-6; possible D gene TRBD1, 6 bases. The CDR3 covers 15 residues. Germline lookup yields CDR1 SGHVS and CDR2 FNYEAQ. V was shortened by 4 bases and J by 4 bases, with 17 bases between the two germline ends. The CDR3 coding sequence is TGTGCCAGCAGCTCCAAACAGGGTTGGGAGTACGAGCAGTACTTC. Residues: CASSSKQGWEYEQYF.

Only a few counts were recorded for this clone. The chain uses TRBV2 and TRBJ1-3; 9 bases map to TRBD1. CDR1 SNHLY and CDR2 FYNNEI come from the germline V gene. The V gene end was trimmed by 4 bases and the J gene end by 2 bases; junction bases not matched to a gene: 0. The CDR3 is 14 residues long. CDR3 in amino acids: CASSGQGAGNTIYF. CDR3 coding DNA: TGTGCCAGCAGTGGACAGGGGGCTGGAAACACCATATATTTT. The variable domain in full, completed from reference TRBV2 and TRBJ1-3, reads EPEVTQTPSHQVTQMGQEVILRCVPISNHLYFYWYRQILGQKVEFLVSFYNNEISEKSEIFDDQFSVERPDGSNFTLKIRSTKLEDSAMYFCASSGQGAGNTIYFGEGSWLTVV.

The V and J genes are TRBV30 and TRBJ2-7; 8 bases fit TRBD2. The CDR3 runs 14 residues. The germline gives CDR1 GTSNPN, CDR2 SVGIG (reference sequence). With V trimmed by 3 bases and J by 5 bases, 9 bases remained unmatched. CDR3: CAWSVLAARDEQYF. CDR3 in DNA: TGTGCCTGGAGCGTACTAGCGGCGCGGGACGAGCAGTACTTC.

The V and J genes are TRBV11-2 and TRBJ1-2; a weak D match, TRBD1 (5 bases). The V end was cut by 5 bases, the J end by 7 bases, with 14 bases between. This CDR3 has 13 amino acids. Germline assignment: CDR1 SGHAT and CDR2 FQNNGV. The CDR3 is CASSPSGGSGYTF. Written as DNA, the CDR3 is TGTGCCAGCAGCCCCTCGGGGGGATCTGGCTACACCTTC.

This clone turned up a few times. The chain has TRBV28 and TRBJ2-7, with a possible D match to TRBD1 (6 bases). Germline CDR1 reads MDHEN; CDR2 reads SYDVKM. The CDR3 contains 14 residues. V gave up 7 bases and J gave up 3 bases, with 16 bases separating them. The DNA of the CDR3 is TGTGCCAGCACTCCGACAGGAAGAGTCTACGAGCAGTACTTC. Amino acid sequence: CASTPTGRVYEQYF. Full variable domain (outside the CDR3, taken from reference TRBV28 and TRBJ2-7): DVKVTQSSRYLVKRTGEKVFLECVQDMDHENMFWYRQDPGLGLRLIYFSYDVKMKEKGDIPEGYSVSREKKERFSLILESASTNQTSMYLCASTPTGRVYEQYFGPGTRLTVT.

This chain uses TRBV5-8 with TRBJ1-2; no clear D. The V end was cut by 4 bases, the J end by 6 bases, with 22 bases between. Looked up from germline, CDR1 is SGHTS and CDR2 is YDEGEE. CDR3 length equals 16 residues. CDR3: CASSRIIGNIADGYTF. CDR3 DNA: TGTGCCAGCAGCCGTATTATAGGGAATATAGCAGATGGCTACACCTTC. Full variable domain (rest looked up from reference TRBV5-8 and TRBJ1-2): EAGVTQSPTHLIKTRGQQATLRCSPISGHTSVYWYQQALGLGLQFLLWYDEGEERNRGNFPPRFSGRQFPNYSSELNVNALELEDSALYLCASSRIIGNIADGYTFGSGTRLTVV.

This clone was seen more than once but under ten times. The V and J genes are TRBV29-1 and TRBJ2-2; D is unclear. The ends were cut back, 7 bases at V and 0 bases at J, with 9 bases in the middle. CDR1 SQVTM and CDR2 ANQGSEA come from the germline V gene. CDR3 length: 13 amino acids. CDR3 in DNA: TGCAGCGCCCTTGGGCCGAACACCGGGGAGCTGTTTTTT. Translation: CSALGPNTGELFF.

The V gene is TRBV9, the J gene TRBJ1-2; a weak D match, TRBD1 (5 bases). This CDR3 comprises 15 residues. Germline V gene lookup returns CDR1 SGDLS and CDR2 YYNGEE. V was clipped by 0 bases and J by 4 bases, with 13 bases between them. CDR3 region: CASSVGATGPYGYTF. CDR3 DNA sequence: TGTGCCAGCAGCGTAGGGGCAACGGGGCCCTATGGCTACACCTTC.